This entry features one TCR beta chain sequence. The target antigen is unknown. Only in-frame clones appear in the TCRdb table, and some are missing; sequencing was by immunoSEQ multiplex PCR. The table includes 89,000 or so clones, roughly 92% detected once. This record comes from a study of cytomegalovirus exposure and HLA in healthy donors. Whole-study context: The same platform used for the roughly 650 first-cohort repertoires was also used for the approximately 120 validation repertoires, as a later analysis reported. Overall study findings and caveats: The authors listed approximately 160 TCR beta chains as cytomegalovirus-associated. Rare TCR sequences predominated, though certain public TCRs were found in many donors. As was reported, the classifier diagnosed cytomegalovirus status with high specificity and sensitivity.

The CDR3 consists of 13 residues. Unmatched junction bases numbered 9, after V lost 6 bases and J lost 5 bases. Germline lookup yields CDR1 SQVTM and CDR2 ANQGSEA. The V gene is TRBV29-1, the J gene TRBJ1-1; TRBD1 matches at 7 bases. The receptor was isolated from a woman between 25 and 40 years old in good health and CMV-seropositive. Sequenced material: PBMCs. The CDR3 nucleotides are TGCAGCGTCGGGACAGCCTTGACGACTGAAGCTTTCTTT. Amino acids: CSVGTALTTEAFF. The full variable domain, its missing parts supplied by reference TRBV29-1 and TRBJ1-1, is SAVISQKPSRDICQRGTSLTIQCQVDSQVTMMFWYRQQPGQSLTLIATANQGSEATYESGFVIDKFPISRPNLTFSTLTVSNMSPEDSSIYLCSVGTALTTEAFFGQGTRLTVV.